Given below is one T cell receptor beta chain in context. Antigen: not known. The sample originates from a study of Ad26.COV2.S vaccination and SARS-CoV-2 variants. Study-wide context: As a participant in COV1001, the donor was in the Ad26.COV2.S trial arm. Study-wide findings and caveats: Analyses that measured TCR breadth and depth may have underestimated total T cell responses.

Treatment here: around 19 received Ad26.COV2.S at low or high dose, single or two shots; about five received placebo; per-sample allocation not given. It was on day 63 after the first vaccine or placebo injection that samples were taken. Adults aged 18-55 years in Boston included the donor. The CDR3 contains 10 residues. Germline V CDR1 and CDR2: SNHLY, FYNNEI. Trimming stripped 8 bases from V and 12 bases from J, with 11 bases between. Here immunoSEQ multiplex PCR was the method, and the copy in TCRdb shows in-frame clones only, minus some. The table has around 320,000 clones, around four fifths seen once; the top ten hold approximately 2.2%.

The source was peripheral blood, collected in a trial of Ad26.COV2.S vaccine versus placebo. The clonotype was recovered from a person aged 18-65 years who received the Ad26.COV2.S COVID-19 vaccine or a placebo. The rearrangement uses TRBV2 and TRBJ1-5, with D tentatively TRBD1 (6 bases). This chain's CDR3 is CASGGQVQHF. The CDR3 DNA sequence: TGTGCCAGCGGGGGGCAGGTCCAGCATTTT.